Below, 10 T cell receptor beta chains from the same sample are listed, as sequenced in a study of T cells in Graves' hyperthyroidism and ophthalmopathy. RNA transcripts were the template for amplifying TCR beta CDR3 regions. Researchers ran a first-round RT-PCR on the TCR CDR3 using the HTBI primer set. Each CDR3 protein gets one entry after TCRdb re-called the multiplex PCR reads with MiXCR. The data show about half a million distinct CDR3 sequences, about 16% seen once. The source material was blood. Every receptor here comes from a woman aged 25 to 39 with Graves' ophthalmopathy.

There are many counts of this clonotype. This sequence joins TRBV7-2 and TRBJ1-5; 10 nucleotides line up with TRBD1. This CDR3 spans 17 amino acids. CDR1 is SGHTA, CDR2 FQGNSA, per germline. V shed 0 bases, J shed 4 bases, and the junction held 6 bases outside the gene matches. The CDR3 nucleotides read TGTGCCAGCAGCTTAGCTTGGTGGGACAGGGGAAATCAGCCCCAGCATTTT. It yields the protein CASSLAWWDRGNQPQHF.

This clonotype was detected many times. V is TRBV5-5 and J is TRBJ2-3, with D perhaps matching TRBD1 or TRBD2 (5 bases each). This CDR3 spans 14 amino acids. CDR1 is SGHKS and CDR2 is YYEKEE in the germline V gene (reference sequence). Trimming pared 4 bases from V and 2 bases from J, leaving 11 bases between. The CDR3 coding sequence is TGTGCCAGCAGCGACGGGGCCCTCACAGATACGCAGTATTTT. It is translated as CASSDGALTDTQYF.

In the case of this clonotype: This may be a read error, as it is one base from a much larger clone. The chain recombines TRBV28 with TRBJ2-1; D gene uncertain. V lost 5 bases and J lost 5, with 16 bases in between. CDR1 and CDR2 (germline): MDHEN, SYDVKM. The CDR3 is 15 residues long. The CDR3 sequence: CASSANLKSDNEQFF. The CDR3 nucleotides read TGTGCCAGCAGTGCAAATTTGAAGAGCGACAATGAGCAGTTCTTC.

This clonotype showed up just a few times. This chain connects TRBV20-1 to TRBJ2-7, with D possibly being TRBD2 (6 bases). The germline V and J ends were trimmed by 2 bases and 7 bases, with 18 bases remaining between them. The CDR3 length is 14 residues. Germline CDR1 reads DFQATT; CDR2 reads SNEGSKA (reference sequence). CDR3 sequence (DNA): TGCAGTGCTAGAAGTGAGCGGGTCCTGGGGGAGCAGTACTTC. Translated, it gives CSARSERVLGEQYF.

This clonotype was picked up many times. V usage is TRBV7-9 and J usage is TRBJ2-1; D gene unclear. Germline CDR1 reads SEHNR; CDR2 reads FQNEAQ (reference sequence). This CDR3 is built from 13 residues. The ends were cut back, 8 bases at V and 7 bases at J, with 15 bases in the middle. CDR3 in amino acids: CASSVHLENEQFF. Written as DNA, the CDR3 is TGTGCCAGCTCGGTACACCTTGAGAATGAGCAGTTCTTC.

Comment on this clonotype: This may be a read error, as it is one base from a much larger clone. The chain recombines TRBV20-1 with TRBJ2-7; no reliable D call. Between the trimmed V and J ends, which lost 2 bases and 5 bases, there was a span of 19 bases. Per germline, CDR1 DFQATT and CDR2 SNEGSKA (reference sequence). The length of the CDR3 is 15 residues. CDR3 amino acids: CSARRSRTLSHEQYF. DNA of the CDR3: TGCAGTGCTAGAAGGAGTAGAACACTATCCCACGAGCAGTACTTC.

This clonotype was counted at least ten times. The chain links TRBV6-2 or TRBV6-3 to TRBJ2-7; TRBD1 matches 7 bases. The CDR3 totals 14 residues. Germline V CDR1 and CDR2: MNHEY, SVGEGT. After removal of 5 bases from V and 2 bases from J, the junction contained 6 bases not matched to a gene. DNA for the CDR3: TGTGCCAGCAGTGGTACACAGGGGACCTACGAGCAGTACTTC. Translating gives CASSGTQGTYEQYF.

The chain joins TRBV7-2 to TRBJ1-1; possibly TRBD1 for D (5 bases). The ends were cut back, 1 base at V and 1 base at J, with 10 bases in the middle. This CDR3 spans 15 amino acids. CDR1 is SGHTA, CDR2 FQGNSA, per germline. DNA of the CDR3: TGTGCCAGCAGCTTAGTTACAGGCACGAACACTGAAGCTTTCTTT. Protein sequence: CASSLVTGTNTEAFF.

This clonotype was counted ten times or more. V usage is TRBV4-3 and J usage is TRBJ2-3; 15 bases match TRBD2. Germline V gene sequence: CDR1 LGHNA, CDR2 YSLEER. The V gene end was trimmed by 3 bases and the J gene end by 0 bases; junction bases not matched to a gene: 13. This CDR3 comprises 21 residues. CDR3 DNA sequence: TGCGCCAGCAGCCACGCCCCGGGACTAGCGGGAGGAACGTCAAGCACAGATACGCAGTATTTT. Protein product: CASSHAPGLAGGTSSTDTQYF.

The gene calls are TRBV7-2 and TRBJ1-1; D is unclear. Germline V gene sequence: CDR1 SGHTA, CDR2 FQGNSA. V was cut by 1 base and J by 7 bases, with 10 bases left in between. The CDR3 is 13 amino acids. The CDR3 sequence is CASSLVGIVEAFF. The CDR3 DNA follows: TGTGCCAGCAGCTTAGTCGGGATCGTTGAAGCTTTCTTT.